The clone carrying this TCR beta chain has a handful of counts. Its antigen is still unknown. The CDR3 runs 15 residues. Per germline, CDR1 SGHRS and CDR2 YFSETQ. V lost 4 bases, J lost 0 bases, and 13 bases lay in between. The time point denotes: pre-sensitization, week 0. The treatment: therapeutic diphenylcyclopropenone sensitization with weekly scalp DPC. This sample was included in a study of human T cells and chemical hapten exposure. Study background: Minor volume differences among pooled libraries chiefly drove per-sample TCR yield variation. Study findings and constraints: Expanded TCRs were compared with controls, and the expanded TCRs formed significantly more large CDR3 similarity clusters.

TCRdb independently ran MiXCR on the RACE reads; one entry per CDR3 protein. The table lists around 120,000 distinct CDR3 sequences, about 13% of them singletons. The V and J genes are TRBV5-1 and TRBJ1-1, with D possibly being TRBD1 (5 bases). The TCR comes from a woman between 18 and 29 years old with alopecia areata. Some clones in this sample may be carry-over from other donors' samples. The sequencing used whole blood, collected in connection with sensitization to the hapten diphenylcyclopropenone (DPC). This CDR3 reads CASSLGVGVNTEAFF. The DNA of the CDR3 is TGCGCCAGCAGCCTGGGGGTAGGTGTGAACACTGAAGCTTTCTTT.